These T cell receptor beta chains were read from a single sample in a study of cytotoxic CD8 clonotypes in ibrutinib-treated CLL. Sequencing used immunoSEQ multiplex PCR; TCRdb keeps in-frame clones, though not all of them. The sample has roughly 47,000 clones, roughly 53% seen once; the top ten hold 30% to 35%. The sample in question was PBMCs, obtained after 12 months of ibrutinib treatment. The source is a human donor with chronic lymphocytic leukemia. Each CDR3 is given with its conserved first and last residue. D genes are given only for firm matches. The size entry is marked missing in some rows and otherwise reads once, few, many or a size class.

size,V,J,D,DNA,CDR3
NA,TRBV28,TRBJ1-2,TRBD1,TGTGCCAGCAGTTTGGGACAGGGGAGATATGGCTACACCTTC,CASSLGQGRYGYTF
NA,TRBV9,TRBJ2-1,TRBD2,TGTGCCAGCAGCCAGACTAGCGGGAGTGGTAATGAGCAGTTCTTC,CASSQTSGSGNEQFF
NA,TRBV27,TRBJ2-2,TRBD2,TGTGCCAGCAGTTTATCCGGAGCGGGAGGGTCCGGGGAGCTGTTTTTT,CASSLSGAGGSGELFF
NA,TRBV7-9,TRBJ2-3,NA,TGTGCCAGCAGCTCCCGGGGAGATACGCAGTATTTT,CASSSRGDTQYF
few,TRBV29-1,TRBJ1-4,NA,TGCAGCGTTGACGCGCGGGGAGATGAAAAACTGTTTTTT,CSVDARGDEKLFF
NA,TRBV5-6,TRBJ2-5,TRBD1,TGTGCCAGTGAACAGGGGGCCTCTGAGGCCCAGTACTTC,CASEQGASEAQYF
NA,TRBV28,TRBJ2-7,TRBD2,TGTGCCAGCAGGAACCAGGGCGGGAGGGCCTATGAGCAGTACTTC,CASRNQGGRAYEQYF
few,TRBV6-1,TRBJ2-1,NA,TGTGCCAGCAGTCTCCCGACAGTCTCCTACAATGAGCAGTTCTTC,CASSLPTVSYNEQFF
NA,TRBV7-3,TRBJ2-7,NA,TGTGCCAGCAGCTTAGAACCCCGGCACGAGCAGTACTTC,CASSLEPRHEQYF
few,TRBV2,TRBJ2-6,NA,TGTGCCAGCAGTGAAGGAGTTTCTGGGGCCAACGTCCTGACTTTC,CASSEGVSGANVLTF
NA,TRBV7-9,TRBJ1-2,NA,TGTGCCAGCAGCCCAGCGGCGGTCCTACTTGGCTATGGCTACACCTTC,CASSPAAVLLGYGYTF
NA,TRBV11-2,TRBJ2-7,NA,TGTGCCAGCAGCTTACAAGGCAGGGGTTACGAGCAGTACTTC,CASSLQGRGYEQYF
NA,TRBV10-2,TRBJ1-5,NA,TGCGCCAGCGGCAGCAATCAGCCCCAGCATTTT,CASGSNQPQHF
NA,TRBV7-3,TRBJ2-2,TRBD2,TGTGCCAGCAGCCCTAGCGGGATAAACACCGGGGAGCTGTTTTTT,CASSPSGINTGELFF
NA,TRBV5-1,TRBJ2-3,NA,TGCGCCAGCAGCTTGGCTCGAACCACAGATACGCAGTATTTT,CASSLARTTDTQYF
NA,TRBV29-1,TRBJ2-5,NA,TGCAGCGTGGGGACGGCCCAAGAGACCCAGTACTTC,CSVGTAQETQYF
NA,TRBV20-1,TRBJ1-2,NA,TGCAGTGCTAGACCCAACTATGGCTACACCTTC,CSARPNYGYTF
NA,TRBV30,TRBJ1-1,TRBD1,TGTGCCTGGAGTTGGAACAGGGGGAACACTGAAGCTTTCTTT,CAWSWNRGNTEAFF
NA,TRBV9,TRBJ2-2,NA,TGTGCCAGCAGCGTAGCGGTAGGGGAGCTGTTTTTT,CASSVAVGELFF
NA,TRBV7-8,TRBJ2-1,NA,TGTGCCAGCAGTCTCGGCAATGAGCAGTTCTTC,CASSLGNEQFF
NA,TRBV5-1,TRBJ1-1,NA,TGCGCCAGCAGCCCGAACGGGGTTAACACTGAAGCTTTCTTT,CASSPNGVNTEAFF
few,TRBV11-3,TRBJ2-3,TRBD1,TGTGCCAGCAGCCCCGGGACAGGTGGGGTAGATACGCAGTATTTT,CASSPGTGGVDTQYF
NA,TRBV2,TRBJ1-2,NA,TGTGCCAGCAGTGTGACAGACTATGGCTACACCTTC,CASSVTDYGYTF
NA,TRBV7-8,TRBJ2-5,NA,TGTGCCAGCAGCCTCGGACCGGGCGGGACCCAGTACTTC,CASSLGPGGTQYF
NA,TRBV6-1,TRBJ1-1,TRBD1,TGTGCCAGCGGGAAGACAGGGATGAACACTGAAGCTTTCTTT,CASGKTGMNTEAFF
NA,TRBV28,TRBJ1-2,NA,TGTGCCAGCAGATTAGACACTCACTATGGCTACACCTTC,CASRLDTHYGYTF
NA,TRBV9,TRBJ2-1,NA,TGTGCCAGCAGCGTAGCGGGTAAGAGCTCCTACAATGAGCAGTTCTTC,CASSVAGKSSYNEQFF
few,TRBV18,TRBJ1-1,NA,TGTGCCAGCTCACCACCGGGACTGACGAACACTGAAGCTTTCTTT,CASSPPGLTNTEAFF
NA,TRBV5-6,TRBJ1-2,NA,TGTGCCAGCAGCTTGTTCTGGCACTCCGATTTCGTCTATGGCTACACCTTC,CASSLFWHSDFVYGYTF
NA,TRBV2,TRBJ2-1,NA,TGTGCCAGCAGGAGGGACATAAGCTCCTACAATGAGCAGTTCTTC,CASRRDISSYNEQFF
NA,TRBV11-3,TRBJ1-1,NA,TGTGCCAGCAGCTTAGAAGGGGGAGGCCGACATGAAGCTTTCTTT,CASSLEGGGRHEAFF
once,TRBV7-7,TRBJ1-3,NA,TGTGCTAGCAGCTTAGACAGGGGAAACACCATATATTTT,CASSLDRGNTIYF
NA,TRBV28,TRBJ1-1,NA,TGTGCCAGCAGTTTAGGGGGAAGGATTGAAGCTTTCTTT,CASSLGGRIEAFF
NA,TRBV9,TRBJ2-7,TRBD1,TGTGCCAGCAGCCCCGGGCTCGGACAGGGGGCCTACGAGCAGTACTTC,CASSPGLGQGAYEQYF
NA,TRBV7-9,TRBJ2-3,NA,TGTGCCAGCAGCTTAGGGGCAGGGATAGTAGGAGATACGCAGTATTTT,CASSLGAGIVGDTQYF
NA,TRBV6-9,TRBJ2-1,TRBD1,TGTGCCAGCAGACCGGACAGGGGGTCTTACAATGAGCAGTTCTTC,CASRPDRGSYNEQFF
NA,TRBV29-1,TRBJ2-2,NA,TGCAGCGTTGTAGGGCAGGGAGGCACCGGGGAGCTGTTTTTT,CSVVGQGGTGELFF
NA,TRBV5-1,TRBJ1-3,NA,TGCGCCAGCAGCTTTGAGAGGGGTGGAAACACCATATATTTT,CASSFERGGNTIYF
NA,TRBV30,TRBJ1-2,TRBD1,TGTGCCTGGACGGGGGACAGGACTAACTATGGCTACACCTTC,CAWTGDRTNYGYTF
NA,TRBV30,TRBJ1-4,NA,TGTGCCTGGAGCCCTGACCGGTGGTCTGAAAAACTGTTTTTT,CAWSPDRWSEKLFF
NA,TRBV7-2,TRBJ2-2,NA,TGTGCCAGCAACCCGTCCGGGGGCAGGGTTGGGGAGCTGTTTTTT,CASNPSGGRVGELFF
few,TRBV5-4,TRBJ2-5,NA,TGTGCCAGCAGCAGAGAACTCCAAGAGACCCAGTACTTC,CASSRELQETQYF
NA,TRBV11-2,TRBJ1-4,NA,TGTGCCAGCAGCCGGGGGAGCCCCCTTAATGAAAAACTGTTTTTT,CASSRGSPLNEKLFF
NA,TRBV5-1,TRBJ2-7,NA,TGCGCCAGCAGAACAGGGTACGAGCAGTACTTC,CASRTGYEQYF
once,TRBV6-4,TRBJ2-1,NA,TGTGCCAGCAGTGACTTCCCTCGGACCTACCCCAATGAGCAGTTCTTC,CASSDFPRTYPNEQFF
NA,TRBV7-2,TRBJ2-2,NA,TGTGCCAGCAGCTTAGCGGGGGGGACACTCACCGGGGAGCTGTTTTTT,CASSLAGGTLTGELFF
few,TRBV10-3,TRBJ2-3,TRBD2,TGTGCCATCAGTGAGCCACAGGGACTAGCGGGAGTGGTAGATACGCAGTATTTT,CAISEPQGLAGVVDTQYF
NA,TRBV10-2,TRBJ2-4,TRBD2,TGCGCCAGCAGTGAGTCAGGTACTAGCGGGTCGTTCCTTCAGTACTTC,CASSESGTSGSFLQYF
NA,TRBV30,TRBJ1-5,NA,TGTGCCTGGAGTGGAAAGGGGCCAGACAATCAGCCCCAGCATTTT,CAWSGKGPDNQPQHF
few,TRBV5-1,TRBJ2-2,NA,TGCGCCAGCAGCTTGGTCGAGAAGAACACCGGGGAGCTGTTTTTT,CASSLVEKNTGELFF
few,TRBV29-1,TRBJ2-1,TRBD1,TGCAGCGTCCGGACAGGGCCCGGGAATGAGCAGTTCTTC,CSVRTGPGNEQFF